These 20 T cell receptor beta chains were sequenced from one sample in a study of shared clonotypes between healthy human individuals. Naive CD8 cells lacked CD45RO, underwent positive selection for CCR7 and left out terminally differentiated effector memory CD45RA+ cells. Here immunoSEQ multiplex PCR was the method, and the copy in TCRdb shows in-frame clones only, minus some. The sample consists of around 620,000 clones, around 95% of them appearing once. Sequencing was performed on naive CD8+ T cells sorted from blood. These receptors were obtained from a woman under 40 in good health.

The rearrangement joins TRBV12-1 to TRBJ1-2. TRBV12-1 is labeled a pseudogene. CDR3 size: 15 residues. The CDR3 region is CASSSHTWGNYGYTF. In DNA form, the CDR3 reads TGTGCCAGCAGCTCCCACACGTGGGGTAACTATGGCTACACCTTC.

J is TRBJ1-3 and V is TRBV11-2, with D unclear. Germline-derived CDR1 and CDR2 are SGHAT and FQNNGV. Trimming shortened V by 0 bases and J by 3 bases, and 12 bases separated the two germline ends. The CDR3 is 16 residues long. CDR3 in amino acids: CASSLDAGFFGNTIYF. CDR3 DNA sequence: TGTGCCAGCAGCTTAGATGCGGGGTTCTTTGGAAACACCATATATTTT.

CDR3 sequence (DNA): TGTGCCAGCAGTTTATGGGAGGCAGATACGCAGTATTTT. Translating it yields CASSLWEADTQYF. This chain joins TRBV27 and TRBJ2-3; D possibly corresponds to TRBD2 (6 bases). CDR1 is MNHEY and CDR2 is SMNVEV in the germline V gene (reference sequence). The V end lost 1 base, the J end lost 4 bases, and 6 bases lay between the germline ends. CDR3 length equals 13 residues.

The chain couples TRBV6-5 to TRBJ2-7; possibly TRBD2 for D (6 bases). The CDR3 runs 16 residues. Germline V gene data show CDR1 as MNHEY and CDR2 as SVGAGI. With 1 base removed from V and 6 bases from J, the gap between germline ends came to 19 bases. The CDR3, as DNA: TGTGCCAGCAGTTACTTCCTTGGGGGGAAAGTAGGCGAGCAGTACTTC. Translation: CASSYFLGGKVGEQYF.

The CDR3 DNA reads as TGTGCCAGCACCAGCGGGACAGGGGCCTACGAGCAGTACTTC. This encodes CASTSGTGAYEQYF. The V gene is TRBV5-6, the J gene TRBJ2-7, with 10 bases fitting TRBD1. Per the germline V gene, CDR1 is SGHDT and CDR2 is YYEEEE. CDR3 length equals 14 residues. The V and J ends lost 6 bases and 2 bases, in that order; junction bases with no gene match: 5.

The CDR3 sequence: CASSLGTGASADTQYF. The CDR3 nucleotides read TGTGCCAGCAGTCTCGGGACAGGGGCTTCTGCAGATACGCAGTATTTT. The chain links TRBV27 to TRBJ2-3; 10 bases line up with TRBD1. Germline CDR1 reads MNHEY; CDR2 reads SMNVEV (reference sequence). The V gene end was trimmed by 5 bases and the J gene end by 4 bases; junction bases not matched to a gene: 9. The CDR3 extends over 16 amino acids.

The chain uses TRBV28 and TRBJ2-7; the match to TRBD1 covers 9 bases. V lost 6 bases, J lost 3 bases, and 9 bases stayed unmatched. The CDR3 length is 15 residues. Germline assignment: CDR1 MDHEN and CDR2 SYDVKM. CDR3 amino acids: CASRTPGQGDYEQYF. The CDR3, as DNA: TGTGCCAGCAGAACGCCGGGACAGGGTGACTACGAGCAGTACTTC.

The CDR3 region is CSVETVRETDTQYF. In nucleotides, the CDR3 is TGCAGCGTTGAGACCGTGCGGGAGACAGATACGCAGTATTTT. The V call is TRBV29-1, the J call TRBJ2-3, with TRBD2 identical over 7 bases. Trimming at V came to 3 bases and at J to 3 bases, leaving 6 bases not matched to a gene. Germline CDR1 SQVTM, CDR2 ANQGSEA. The CDR3 spans 14 residues.

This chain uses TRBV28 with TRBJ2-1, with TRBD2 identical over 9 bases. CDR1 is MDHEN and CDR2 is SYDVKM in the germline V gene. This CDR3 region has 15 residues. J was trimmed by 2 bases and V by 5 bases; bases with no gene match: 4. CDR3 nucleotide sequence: TGTGCCAGCAGTCCCAGCGGGAGGACCTACAATGAGCAGTTCTTC. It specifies CASSPSGRTYNEQFF.

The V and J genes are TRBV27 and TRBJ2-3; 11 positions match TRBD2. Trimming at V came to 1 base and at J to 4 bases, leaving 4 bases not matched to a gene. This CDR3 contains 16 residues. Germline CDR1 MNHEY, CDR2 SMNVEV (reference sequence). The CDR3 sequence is CASSLLGTSGPDTQYF. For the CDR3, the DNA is TGTGCCAGCAGTTTATTGGGGACTAGCGGCCCAGATACGCAGTATTTT.

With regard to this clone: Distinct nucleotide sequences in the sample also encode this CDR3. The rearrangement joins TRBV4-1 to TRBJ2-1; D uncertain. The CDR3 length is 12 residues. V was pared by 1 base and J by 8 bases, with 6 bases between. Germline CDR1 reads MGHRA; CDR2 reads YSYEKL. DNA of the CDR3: TGCGCCAGCAGCCAAGCGGGCTATGAGCAGTTCTTC. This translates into CASSQAGYEQFF.

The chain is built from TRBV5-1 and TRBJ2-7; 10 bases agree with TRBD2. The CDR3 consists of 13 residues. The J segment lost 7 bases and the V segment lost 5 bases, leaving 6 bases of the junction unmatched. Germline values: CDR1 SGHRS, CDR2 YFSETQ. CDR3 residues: CASRPSGSNEQYF. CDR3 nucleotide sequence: TGCGCCAGCAGACCTAGCGGGAGTAATGAGCAGTACTTC.

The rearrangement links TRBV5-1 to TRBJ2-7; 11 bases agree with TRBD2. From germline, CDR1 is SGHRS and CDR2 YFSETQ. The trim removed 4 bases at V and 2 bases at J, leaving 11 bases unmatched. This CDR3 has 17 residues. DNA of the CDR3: TGCGCCAGCAGCCCAATAGCGGGAGGGCCGGTCCCCTACGAGCAGTACTTC. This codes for CASSPIAGGPVPYEQYF.

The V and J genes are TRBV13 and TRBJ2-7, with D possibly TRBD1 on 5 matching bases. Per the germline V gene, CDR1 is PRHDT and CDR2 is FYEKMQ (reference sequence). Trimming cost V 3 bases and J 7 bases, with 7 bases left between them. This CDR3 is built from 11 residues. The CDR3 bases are TGTGCCAGCAGCTTCCAGGGAGAGCAGTACTTC. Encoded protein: CASSFQGEQYF.

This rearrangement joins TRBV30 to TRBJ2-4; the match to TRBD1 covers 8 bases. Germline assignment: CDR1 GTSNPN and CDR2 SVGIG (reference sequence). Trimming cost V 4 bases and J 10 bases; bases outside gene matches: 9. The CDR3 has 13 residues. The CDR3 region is CAWTTGAVGIQYF. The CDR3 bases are TGTGCCTGGACGACAGGGGCGGTTGGGATTCAGTACTTC.

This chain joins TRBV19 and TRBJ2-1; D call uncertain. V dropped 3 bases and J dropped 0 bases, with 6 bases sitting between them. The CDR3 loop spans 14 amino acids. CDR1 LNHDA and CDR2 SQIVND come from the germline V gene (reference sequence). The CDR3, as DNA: TGTGCCAGTAGTATTTTCAGCTCCTACAATGAGCAGTTCTTC. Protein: CASSIFSSYNEQFF.

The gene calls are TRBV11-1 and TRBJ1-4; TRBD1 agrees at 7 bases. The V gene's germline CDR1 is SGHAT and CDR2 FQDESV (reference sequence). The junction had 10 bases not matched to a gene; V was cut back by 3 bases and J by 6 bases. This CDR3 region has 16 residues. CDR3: CASSFVAGGEDEKLFF. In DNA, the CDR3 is TGTGCCAGCAGCTTTGTTGCAGGGGGAGAAGATGAAAAACTGTTTTTT.

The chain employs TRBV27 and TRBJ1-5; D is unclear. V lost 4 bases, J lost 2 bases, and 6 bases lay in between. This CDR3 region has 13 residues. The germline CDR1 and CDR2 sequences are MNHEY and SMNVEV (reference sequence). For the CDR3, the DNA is TGTGCCAGCAGTTGGGCGGGCAATCAGCCCCAGCATTTT. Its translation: CASSWAGNQPQHF.

The CDR3 is CASSQTGAYEQYF. In DNA, the CDR3 is TGTGCCAGCAGCCAGACAGGAGCCTACGAGCAGTACTTC. The V call is TRBV5-8, the J call TRBJ2-7, with D possibly being TRBD1 (6 bases). CDR1 SGHTS and CDR2 YDEGEE come from the germline V gene. CDR3 length equals 13 residues. Deletions cut 4 bases from V and 2 bases from J, with 10 bases between. Together with reference TRBV5-8 and TRBJ2-7, the CDR3 gives the full variable domain: EAGVTQSPTHLIKTRGQQATLRCSPISGHTSVYWYQQALGLGLQFLLWYDEGEERNRGNFPPRFSGRQFPNYSSELNVNALELEDSALYLCASSQTGAYEQYFGPGTRLTVT.

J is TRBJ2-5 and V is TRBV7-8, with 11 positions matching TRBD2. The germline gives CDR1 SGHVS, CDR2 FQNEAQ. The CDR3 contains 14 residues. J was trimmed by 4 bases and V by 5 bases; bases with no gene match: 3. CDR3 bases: TGTGCCAGCAGCCAAGGACTAGCGGGAGAGACCCAGTACTTC. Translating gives CASSQGLAGETQYF.